These 7 T cell receptor beta chains originate from one sample sequenced in a study of shared clonotypes between healthy human individuals. Measured with immunoSEQ multiplex PCR; TCRdb has only the in-frame clones, and not every one. The repertoire holds 2 million to 3 million clones, with 80% to 95% as singletons. Sequenced material: naive CD4+ T cells from PBMCs. Subset here: CD45RA+ positively selected. The receptors here all came from a man aged 18 to 29 in good health. Some clones in this sample may be carry-over from other donors' samples.

The chain carries TRBV15 and TRBJ2-7; 8 nucleotides line up with TRBD2. After removal of 3 bases from V and 3 bases from J, the junction contained 7 bases not matched to a gene. CDR3 size: 15 residues. Germline V gene lookup returns CDR1 LNHNV and CDR2 YYDKDF (reference sequence). CDR3 sequence (DNA): TGTGCCACCAGCAGGTCTAGCGGGCGGCTCTACGAGCAGTACTTC. Translating it yields CATSRSSGRLYEQYF.

This clone turned up a few times. The V gene is TRBV5-8, the J gene TRBJ1-2; D ambiguous. This CDR3 spans 10 amino acids. Germline V gives CDR1 SGHTS, CDR2 YDEGEE. V dropped 3 bases and J dropped 8 bases, with 5 bases sitting between them. This chain's CDR3 is CASSWGGYTF. CDR3 bases: TGTGCCAGCAGCTGGGGAGGCTACACCTTC.

This chain links TRBV5-8 with TRBJ2-1, with D possibly being TRBD2 (6 bases). The CDR3 is 15 residues long. CDR1 and CDR2 (germline): SGHTS, YDEGEE. Trimming left V 4 bases short and J 3 bases short, with 14 bases between. The CDR3 protein is CASSLFSGDYNEQFF. The CDR3 bases are TGTGCCAGCAGCCTCTTTAGCGGAGACTACAATGAGCAGTTCTTC. The full variable domain, completed using reference TRBV5-8 and TRBJ2-1, is EAGVTQSPTHLIKTRGQQATLRCSPISGHTSVYWYQQALGLGLQFLLWYDEGEERNRGNFPPRFSGRQFPNYSSELNVNALELEDSALYLCASSLFSGDYNEQFFGPGTRLTVL.

This chain connects TRBV10-1 to TRBJ1-1; a possible D gene is TRBD1 (5 bases). The CDR3 spans 15 residues. Germline V gives CDR1 WNHNN, CDR2 SYGVQD (reference sequence). Trimming shortened V by 9 bases and J by 1 base, and 18 bases separated the two germline ends. CDR3 sequence: CARPPGQGENTEAFF. The CDR3 DNA follows: TGCGCCAGGCCCCCCGGGCAGGGAGAGAACACTGAAGCTTTCTTT.

The chain combines TRBV7-3 with TRBJ2-7, with 10 bases fitting TRBD2. Trimming took 5 bases from V and 3 from J; bases not matched to a gene: 7. From germline, CDR1 is SGHTA and CDR2 FQGTGA. The CDR3 consists of 15 residues. CDR3 coding DNA: TGTGCCAGCAGCCTGGGAGCGGGAGGGGGCTACGAGCAGTACTTC. This gives the protein CASSLGAGGGYEQYF.

The rearrangement uses TRBV7-2 and TRBJ2-3, with 8 bases matching TRBD2. The CDR3 loop spans 16 amino acids. Germline V gene lookup returns CDR1 SGHTA and CDR2 FQGNSA. The trim removed 4 bases at V and 4 bases at J, leaving 10 bases unmatched. CDR3 amino acids: CASSSAGAGGSDTQYF. As DNA, the CDR3 is TGTGCCAGCAGCTCAGCGGGAGCCGGGGGGTCAGATACGCAGTATTTT.

The chain couples TRBV19 to TRBJ1-2; TRBD1 agrees at 8 bases. Germline CDR1 reads LNHDA; CDR2 reads SQIVND (reference sequence). The CDR3 covers 16 residues. V dropped 5 bases and J dropped 4; count of bases not matched to a gene: 12. CDR3 nucleotide sequence: TGTGCCAGTAGTTTCAACCCTCGGACAGGGCTCTATGGCTACACCTTC. This translates into CASSFNPRTGLYGYTF.